The source of this TCR beta chain is a study of response to subunit inactivated influenza vaccine. The CDR3 is 20 residues long. Per germline, CDR1 LGHDT and CDR2 YNNKEL (reference sequence). V lost 4 bases, J lost 4 bases, and 28 bases lay in between. Study observations and caveats: T cells newly recruited by each seasonal influenza vaccination are few, the authors suggested.

Each CDR3 protein gets one entry after TCRdb re-called the RT-PCR reads with MiXCR. The table has just over 300,000 distinct CDR3 sequences, roughly a fifth seen once. This clonotype appeared a few times. The antigen is not known. This receptor was identified in a man between 50 and 75 years old who received an inactivated influenza vaccine. Sequencing used PBMCs from blood, obtained approximately 22 months after vaccination. The chain couples TRBV3-1 to TRBJ2-2; D is possibly TRBD2 (5 bases). CDR3: CASSPPLKNEGDRFTGELFF. The CDR3 nucleotides read TGTGCCAGCAGCCCACCCCTGAAAAACGAGGGCGATAGATTCACCGGGGAGCTGTTTTTT.